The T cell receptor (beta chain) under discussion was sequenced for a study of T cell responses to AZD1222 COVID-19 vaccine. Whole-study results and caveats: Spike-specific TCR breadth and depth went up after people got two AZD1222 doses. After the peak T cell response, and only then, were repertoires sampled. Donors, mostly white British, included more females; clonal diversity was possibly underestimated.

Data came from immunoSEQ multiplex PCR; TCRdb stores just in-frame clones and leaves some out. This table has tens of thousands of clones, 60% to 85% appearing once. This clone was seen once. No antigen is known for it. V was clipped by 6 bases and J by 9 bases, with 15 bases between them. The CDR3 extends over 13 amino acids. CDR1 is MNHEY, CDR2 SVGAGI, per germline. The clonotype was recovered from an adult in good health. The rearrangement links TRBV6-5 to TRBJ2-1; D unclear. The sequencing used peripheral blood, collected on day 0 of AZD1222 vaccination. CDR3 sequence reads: CASSPTRPAEQFF. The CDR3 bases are TGTGCCAGCAGCCCGACCCGGCCGGCTGAGCAGTTCTTC.